The 12 T cell receptor beta chains below come from one sample, sequenced in a study of T cell repertoires in cytomegalovirus infection. TCRdb re-called the reads through MiXCR, storing one row per CDR3 protein. Of about 830,000 distinct CDR3 sequences listed, about 33% were seen once; the top ten hold about an eighth. These receptors' targets are unknown. Here the sequenced sample was cultured CD8+ T cells from PBMCs, taken from culture after CMV antigen stimulation. The source is a human donor in good health (CMV status not recorded). Some clones in this sample may be carry-over from other donors' samples.

The chain carries TRBV7-6 and TRBJ1-4, with TRBD1 as a possible D gene (5 bases). The CDR3 is 17 residues long. Germline CDR1 and CDR2: SGHVS and FNYEAQ. Trimming cost V 2 bases and J 4 bases, with 17 bases left between them. The CDR3 DNA reads TGTGCCAGCAGCTTAACAGACCCGGGACTGATTAATGAAAAACTGTTTTTT. Translation gives CASSLTDPGLINEKLFF. Full variable domain (outside the CDR3, taken from reference TRBV7-6 and TRBJ1-4): GAGVSQSPRYKVTKRGQDVALRCDPISGHVSLYWYRQALGQGPEFLTYFNYEAQQDKSGLPNDRFSAERPEGSISTLTIQRTEQRDSAMYRCASSLTDPGLINEKLFFGSGTQLSVL.

The count of this clonotype is one. The rearrangement uses TRBV5-8 and TRBJ2-7; 9 nucleotides line up with TRBD1. Trimming removed 4 bases from V and 2 bases from J; junction bases left unmatched: 7. Looked up from germline, CDR1 is SGHTS and CDR2 is YDEGEE. This CDR3 is built from 15 residues. CDR3 residues: CASSLHRGPAYEQYF. The CDR3 DNA is TGTGCCAGCAGCCTCCACAGGGGGCCCGCCTACGAGCAGTACTTC.

The gene calls are TRBV27 and TRBJ2-3, with no clear D. Trimming stripped 7 bases from V and 7 bases from J, with 18 bases between. The CDR3 consists of 14 residues. Germline loops: CDR1 MNHEY, CDR2 SMNVEV (reference sequence). The DNA of the CDR3 is TGTGCCAGCACCCCAGCCGGGCCGCTAAATACGCAGTATTTT. Encoded protein: CASTPAGPLNTQYF.

CDR3 bases: TGTGCCAGCAGTTTTTTGATATTGACAGGGGGGCAAATCACCGGGGAGCTGTTTTTT. Translated, it gives CASSFLILTGGQITGELFF. V and J are TRBV28 and TRBJ2-2; 9 bases are a match to TRBD1. J was trimmed by 4 bases and V by 3 bases; bases with no gene match: 15. The V gene's germline CDR1 is MDHEN and CDR2 SYDVKM. The CDR3 consists of 19 residues.

The chain combines TRBV27 with TRBJ1-1; maybe TRBD1 (5 bases). V was pared by 7 bases and J by 2 bases, with 11 bases between. CDR1 and CDR2 from the germline V gene are MNHEY and SMNVEV (reference sequence). CDR3 length: 13 amino acids. CDR3 sequence reads: CASMVGGNTEAFF. CDR3 coding DNA: TGTGCCAGCATGGTGGGGGGTAACACTGAAGCTTTCTTT.

Only a few counts were recorded for this clonotype. CDR3 protein: CASSLAASGGSTDTQYF. The CDR3 DNA reads TGTGCCAGCAGCTTAGCAGCTAGCGGGGGGAGCACAGATACGCAGTATTTT. The V and J genes are TRBV7-9 and TRBJ2-3; 11 bases agree with TRBD2. This CDR3 is 17 amino acids long. V dropped 0 bases and J dropped 0; count of bases not matched to a gene: 2. Germline V gene sequence: CDR1 SEHNR, CDR2 FQNEAQ (reference sequence).

The rearrangement links TRBV28 to TRBJ2-2, with D hard to call. V lost 3 bases to trimming and J lost 1 base, with 9 bases between them. The V gene's germline CDR1 is MDHEN and CDR2 SYDVKM. This CDR3 has 15 residues. The CDR3 coding sequence is TGTGCCAGCAGTTTTTCATTACAGAACACCGGGGAGCTGTTTTTT. Its protein is CASSFSLQNTGELFF.

This clonotype occurred a few times. The gene calls are TRBV5-6 and TRBJ2-2; the D is unclear. The CDR3 is 14 amino acids. The V and J ends lost 3 bases and 5 bases respectively, with 11 bases between them. CDR1 is SGHDT and CDR2 is YYEEEE in the germline V gene. CDR3 in amino acids: CASSSLLRTGELFF. The CDR3 DNA is TGTGCCAGCAGCTCCCTCTTGCGGACCGGGGAGCTGTTTTTT.

This clonotype has a handful of counts. This chain uses TRBV12-3 or TRBV12-4 with TRBJ1-1; D ambiguous. V lost 8 bases to trimming and J lost 0 bases, with 7 bases between them. This CDR3 spans 12 amino acids. The CDR3 loop is CASGVVNTEAFF. CDR3 bases: TGTGCCAGCGGAGTAGTGAACACTGAAGCTTTCTTT.

In this sample, this clonotype turned up a few times. The chain links TRBV7-2 to TRBJ2-3; tentatively, D is TRBD1 (6 bases). This CDR3 has 15 amino acids. In germline, CDR1 is SGHTA, CDR2 FQGNSA. V was pared by 2 bases and J by 2 bases, with 11 bases between. This chain's CDR3 is CASSLNRAPTDTQYF. CDR3 nucleotide sequence: TGTGCCAGCAGCTTAAACAGGGCACCCACAGATACGCAGTATTTT.

The chain recombines TRBV6-1 with TRBJ2-1; TRBD1 matches 8 bases. The length of the CDR3 is 16 residues. Germline V gene lookup returns CDR1 MNHNS and CDR2 SASEGT. Germline trimming cut 5 bases from V and 0 bases from J; bases unmatched to any gene: 6. The CDR3 DNA is TGTGCCAGCAGTCCCGGGACAGGTAGCTCCTACAATGAGCAGTTCTTC. Translation: CASSPGTGSSYNEQFF.

V gene TRBV19 combines with J gene TRBJ2-1; TRBD1 matches at 8 bases. CDR3 size: 14 residues. The J segment lost 8 bases and the V segment lost 6 bases, leaving 9 bases of the junction unmatched. Germline V gives CDR1 LNHDA, CDR2 SQIVND (reference sequence). Here the CDR3 DNA reads TGTGCCAGTAGCACCGTAACAGGGGGGCATGAGCAGTTCTTC. Translation gives CASSTVTGGHEQFF.